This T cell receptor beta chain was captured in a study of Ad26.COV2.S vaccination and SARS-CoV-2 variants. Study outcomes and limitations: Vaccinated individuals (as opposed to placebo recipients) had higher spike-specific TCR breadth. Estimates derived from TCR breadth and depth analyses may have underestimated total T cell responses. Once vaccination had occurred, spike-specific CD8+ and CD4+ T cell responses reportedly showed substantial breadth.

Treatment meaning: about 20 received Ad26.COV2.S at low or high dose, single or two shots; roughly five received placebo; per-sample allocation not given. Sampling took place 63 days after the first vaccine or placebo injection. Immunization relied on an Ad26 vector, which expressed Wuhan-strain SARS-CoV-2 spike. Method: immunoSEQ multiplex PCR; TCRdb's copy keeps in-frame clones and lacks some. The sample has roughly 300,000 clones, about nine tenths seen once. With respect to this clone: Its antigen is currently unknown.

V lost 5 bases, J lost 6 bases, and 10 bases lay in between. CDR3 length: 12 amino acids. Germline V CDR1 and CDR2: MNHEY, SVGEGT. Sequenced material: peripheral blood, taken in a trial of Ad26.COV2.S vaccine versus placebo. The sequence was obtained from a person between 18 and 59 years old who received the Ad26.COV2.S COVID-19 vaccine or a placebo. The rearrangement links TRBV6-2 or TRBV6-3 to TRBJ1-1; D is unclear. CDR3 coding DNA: TGTGCCAGCAGTACTGGATACGCTGAAGCTTTCTTT. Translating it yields CASSTGYAEAFF.